This TCR beta chain emerged from a study of blood T cell repertoires in COVID-19. Original methodology: Scientists estimated how many nucleated cells there were by amplifying reference gene primers. Sequenced by immunoSEQ multiplex PCR; TCRdb stores in-frame clones only, minus some. V and J calls and clone size are copied from that table; D and trimming were computed from the DNA. The sample lists approximately 100,000 clones; around 80% were seen once. This clone has more than one count but fewer than ten. The CDR3 runs 14 residues. V shed 4 bases and J 7 bases; nucleotides not matched to a gene: 6. Germline CDR1 and CDR2: GTSNPN and SVGIG (reference sequence).

The sequenced sample was peripheral blood. The clonotype was recovered from a man aged 65 to 79 with acute or convalescent COVID-19. This chain links TRBV30 with TRBJ2-1; 11 bases agree with TRBD2. As DNA, the CDR3 is TGTGCCTGGAATCCCGGGACTAGCGGAAATGAGCAGTTCTTC. Amino acid sequence: CAWNPGTSGNEQFF.